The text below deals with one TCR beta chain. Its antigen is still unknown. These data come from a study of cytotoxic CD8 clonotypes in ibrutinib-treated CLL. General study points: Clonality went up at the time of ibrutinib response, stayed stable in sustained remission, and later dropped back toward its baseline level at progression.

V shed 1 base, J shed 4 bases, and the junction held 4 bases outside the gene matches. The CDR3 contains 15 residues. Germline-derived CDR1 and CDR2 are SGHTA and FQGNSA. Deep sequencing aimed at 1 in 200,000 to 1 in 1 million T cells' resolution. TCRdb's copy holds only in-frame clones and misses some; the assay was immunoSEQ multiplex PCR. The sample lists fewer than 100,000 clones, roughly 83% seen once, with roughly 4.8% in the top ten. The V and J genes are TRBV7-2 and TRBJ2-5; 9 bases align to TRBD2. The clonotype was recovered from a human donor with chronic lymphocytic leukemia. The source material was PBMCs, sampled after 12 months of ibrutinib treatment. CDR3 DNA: TGTGCCAGCAGCTTAGTGCTAGCGGGGATAGAGACCCAGTACTTC. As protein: CASSLVLAGIETQYF.